The 27 T cell receptor beta chains reported below all come from one sample, sequenced in a study of T-cell reconstitution after alpha-beta-depleted transplantation in children. Preparation of the TCRbeta library involved a method that used unique molecular identifiers. TCRdb re-called the PCR reads with MiXCR, one entry per CDR3 protein. Of some 640,000 distinct CDR3 sequences listed, approximately 16% are singletons. Material: PBMCs from the stem cell graft donor, obtained from the stem cell graft. The receptors come from a human donor who donated a stem cell graft to a child with acute myeloid leukemia.

This clonotype turned up a few times. A read error may account for a junction end that differs from germline. The chain joins TRBV6-5 to TRBJ2-1; 8 bases align to TRBD2. The CDR3 runs 15 residues. Germline values: CDR1 MNHEY, CDR2 SVGAGI. The CDR3 here is CASSDSGGGRNEQFF. The CDR3 region has the DNA TGTGCCAGCAGTGACTCTGGCGGGGGGCGCAATGAGCAGTTCTTC.

At least ten counts were recorded for this clonotype. This chain connects TRBV20-1 to TRBJ2-3; 8 nucleotides agree with TRBD2. Germline V gene data show CDR1 as DFQATT and CDR2 as SNEGSKA (reference sequence). Trimming removed 0 bases from V and 5 bases from J; junction bases left unmatched: 13. This CDR3 contains 17 residues. The DNA for the CDR3 is TGCAGTGCTAGAGATTACGCCGGAGCGGGGGTGGGAGATACGCAGTATTTT. Protein: CSARDYAGAGVGDTQYF.

In its sample, this clonotype was seen many times. V usage is TRBV5-6 and J usage is TRBJ1-4; tentatively, D is TRBD1 (6 bases). The CDR3 extends over 15 amino acids. CDR1 SGHDT and CDR2 YYEEEE come from the germline V gene. V was cut by 6 bases and J by 5 bases, with 17 bases left in between. CDR3 nucleotides: TGTGCCAGCACACAGAATGGGGGCCCCAATGAAAAACTGTTTTTT. It translates to CASTQNGGPNEKLFF.

V usage is TRBV7-6 and J usage is TRBJ2-7, with D perhaps TRBD1 or TRBD2 (6 bases each). Germline V CDR1 and CDR2: SGHVS, FNYEAQ. The CDR3 totals 15 residues. Trimming took 1 base from V and 2 from J, leaving 12 bases between them. The CDR3: CASSLDGGPTYEQYF. The CDR3 DNA reads as TGTGCCAGCAGCTTAGACGGGGGCCCCACCTACGAGCAGTACTTC.

This clonotype was counted only a few times. This rearrangement joins TRBV28 to TRBJ2-7; 7 nucleotides line up with TRBD2. J was trimmed by 4 bases and V by 6 bases; bases with no gene match: 9. Per the germline V gene, CDR1 is MDHEN and CDR2 is SYDVKM. CDR3 length equals 14 residues. CDR3 nucleotide sequence: TGTGCCAGCAGGGGGGGGTCCGATATATACGAGCAGTACTTC. The encoded protein is CASRGGSDIYEQYF.

This clonotype was observed a handful of times. The chain recombines TRBV28 with TRBJ2-3; D perhaps matches TRBD1 (5 bases). V was pared by 5 bases and J by 3 bases, with 15 bases between. Germline V gene data show CDR1 as MDHEN and CDR2 as SYDVKM. The CDR3 is 15 amino acids. The CDR3, as DNA: TGTGCCAGCAGTCCCTCACATGACAGAACAGATACGCAGTATTTT. Translating gives CASSPSHDRTDTQYF.

On this clonotype itself: A much larger clone differs by one base, so this may be a read error. The chain employs TRBV13 and TRBJ2-2, with 10 bases that match TRBD1. This CDR3 region has 14 residues. CDR1 is PRHDT, CDR2 FYEKMQ, per germline (reference sequence). Here the CDR3 reads CASSSGTGAGELYF. The CDR3 DNA reads as TGTGCCAGCAGCTCCGGGACAGGGGCCGGGGAGCTGTATTTT.

This clonotype was counted only a few times. The gene calls are TRBV6-5 and TRBJ1-2; 10 positions match TRBD1. The CDR3 runs 18 residues. In germline, CDR1 is MNHEY, CDR2 SVGAGI. V trimming: 5 bases; J trimming: 3 bases; junction bases outside the gene matches: 15. CDR3 protein: CASSRALTGGGLHYGYTF. CDR3 DNA sequence: TGTGCCAGCAGTCGAGCCCTGACAGGGGGCGGGTTACACTATGGCTACACCTTC.

The V and J genes are TRBV20-1 and TRBJ2-7; 10 nucleotides agree with TRBD1. CDR3 length: 15 residues. V gave up 5 bases and J gave up 0 bases; unmatched junction bases: 7. Germline loops: CDR1 DFQATT, CDR2 SNEGSKA (reference sequence). CDR3 region: CSAHETGGASYEQYV. The CDR3, as DNA: TGCAGTGCTCACGAGACAGGGGGCGCCTCCTACGAGCAGTACGTC.

This clonotype showed up many times. This rearrangement joins TRBV30 to TRBJ1-1; D is unresolved. Germline V gives CDR1 GTSNPN, CDR2 SVGIG (reference sequence). This CDR3 has 12 amino acids. V shed 0 bases and J shed 7 bases, with 9 bases lying between them. The CDR3 region has the DNA TGTGCCTGGAGTGTCGGGTCCCGTGAAGCTTTCTTT. It translates to CAWSVGSREAFF.

V usage is TRBV5-1 and J usage is TRBJ2-1; TRBD1 might be the D (6 bases). V gave up 1 base and J gave up 0 bases, with 11 bases separating them. Germline V gives CDR1 SGHRS, CDR2 YFSETQ. CDR3 length: 16 amino acids. The CDR3 nucleotides read TGCGCCAGCAGCTTGAGGGGGACAACCTCCTACAATGAGCAGTTCTTC. Protein sequence: CASSLRGTTSYNEQFF.

This clonotype has at least ten counts. This chain links TRBV6-5 with TRBJ2-3; 11 bases line up with TRBD2. The V segment lost 2 bases and the J segment 0 bases; nucleotides outside the gene matches: 10. The CDR3 is 19 amino acids. Per germline, CDR1 MNHEY and CDR2 SVGAGI. CDR3 sequence: CASSYGLAGGRTSTDTQYF. The CDR3 DNA reads TGTGCCAGCAGTTACGGGCTAGCGGGGGGTCGTACTAGCACAGATACGCAGTATTTT.

This clonotype appeared a few times. The genes are TRBV4-1 and TRBJ2-1, with 15 bases that match TRBD2. This CDR3 has 15 amino acids. Trimming cost V 5 bases and J 7 bases; bases outside gene matches: 3. Germline CDR1 reads MGHRA; CDR2 reads YSYEKL. The CDR3, as DNA: TGCGCCAGCAGCGGGACTAGCGGGGGGAGGAATGAGCAGTTCTTC. It encodes CASSGTSGGRNEQFF.

This clonotype was seen ten or more times. The J gene is TRBJ2-1, the V gene TRBV6-5, with 9 bases identical to TRBD2. After removal of 4 bases from V and 3 bases from J, the junction contained 4 bases not matched to a gene. The length of the CDR3 is 15 residues. The germline V gene has CDR1 MNHEY and CDR2 SVGAGI. The CDR3 coding sequence is TGTGCCAGCAGTTGGACTAGCGCCCACTACAATGAGCAGTTCTTC. Translation gives CASSWTSAHYNEQFF.

Regarding this clonotype: An end of the junction does not agree with germline; a read error may underlie this. This sequence joins TRBV12-3 or TRBV12-4 and TRBJ1-5; D may be TRBD1 (6 bases). The CDR3 consists of 13 residues. DNA of the CDR3: TGTGCCAGCAGTTTTACAGGGTTACAGCCCCGGCATTTT. Translated: CASSFTGLQPRHF.

This clonotype was observed at least ten times. The chain has TRBV27 and TRBJ2-7, with D maybe TRBD2 (5 bases). The CDR3 extends over 14 amino acids. Per germline, CDR1 MNHEY and CDR2 SMNVEV (reference sequence). Trimming stripped 0 bases from V and 5 bases from J, with 11 bases between. The CDR3 DNA is TGTGCCAGCAGTTTATCGACCGGGGATGACGAGCAGTACGTC. Amino acids: CASSLSTGDDEQYV.

There are many counts of this clonotype. V usage is TRBV20-1 and J usage is TRBJ1-1; a weak D match, TRBD1 (6 bases). V shed 0 bases and J shed 7 bases, with 9 bases lying between them. The CDR3 is 12 amino acids. Per the germline V gene, CDR1 is DFQATT and CDR2 is SNEGSKA (reference sequence). As DNA, the CDR3 is TGCAGTGCTAGAGAACGGACAGTTGAAGCTTTCTTT. Its protein product is CSARERTVEAFF.

V gene TRBV7-9 combines with J gene TRBJ2-2, with TRBD1 identical over 8 bases. The ends lost 2 bases at V and 4 bases at J; junction bases unmatched: 3. The CDR3 loop spans 15 amino acids. Germline V gene data show CDR1 as SEHNR and CDR2 as FQNEAQ (reference sequence). CDR3 region: CASSLQGASTGELFF. CDR3 nucleotides: TGTGCCAGCAGCTTACAGGGGGCTAGCACCGGGGAGCTGTTTTTT.

This clonotype was counted many times. This chain links TRBV5-5 with TRBJ2-2; 7 bases are a match to TRBD1. The CDR3 covers 15 residues. V gave up 3 bases and J gave up 3 bases; unmatched junction bases: 5. Germline V lookup: CDR1 SGHKS, CDR2 YYEKEE (reference sequence). CDR3 DNA: TGTGCCAGCAGCTCGGACAGGAAGGACACCGGGGAGCTGTTTTTT. Its translation: CASSSDRKDTGELFF.

The chain employs TRBV20-1 and TRBJ1-4; unclear D gene. The CDR3 consists of 14 residues. Germline values: CDR1 DFQATT, CDR2 SNEGSKA (reference sequence). Here the CDR3 DNA reads TGCAGCTCCCTAGGGCCAGGAACTAATGAAAAACTGTTTTTT. Translated, it gives CSSLGPGTNEKLFF.

This clonotype was seen a few times. The rearrangement joins TRBV7-9 to TRBJ2-1; the match to TRBD1 covers 8 bases. V gave up 6 bases and J gave up 5 bases; unmatched junction bases: 9. Germline loops: CDR1 SEHNR, CDR2 FQNEAQ (reference sequence). The CDR3 is made up of 15 amino acids. DNA for the CDR3: TGTGCCAGCAGTTTTAGAGGGACAGGCAACAATGAGCAGTTCTTC. This codes for CASSFRGTGNNEQFF.

The V call is TRBV7-2, the J call TRBJ1-5, with D hard to call. The length of the CDR3 is 15 residues. From germline, CDR1 is SGHTA and CDR2 FQGNSA. Trimming took 2 bases from V and 9 from J, leaving 17 bases between them. The CDR3 region has the DNA TGTGCCAGCAGCTTAAAAGGGCCCCCGTCCGGGCCCCAGCATTTT. Translation: CASSLKGPPSGPQHF.

V and J are TRBV20-1 and TRBJ2-6; D ambiguous. This CDR3 has 14 residues. V was pared by 5 bases and J by 0 bases, with 8 bases between. Germline CDR1 and CDR2: DFQATT and SNEGSKA (reference sequence). The CDR3 region has the DNA TGCAGTGCTCCAAGCCTCTCTGGGGCCAACGTCCTGACTTTC. The encoded protein is CSAPSLSGANVLTF.

This clonotype came up a few times. The rearrangement uses TRBV24-1 and TRBJ1-2; D might be TRBD1 (5 bases). The CDR3 covers 16 residues. V lost 3 bases to trimming and J lost 2 bases, with 15 bases between them. Germline-derived CDR1 and CDR2 are KGHDR and SFDVKD. CDR3 in amino acids: CATSDPGGEENYGYTF. In DNA, the CDR3 is TGTGCCACCAGTGATCCAGGAGGGGAAGAAAACTATGGCTACACCTTC.

In this sample, this clonotype turned up many times. The chain has TRBV7-3 and TRBJ2-3; 9 bases line up with TRBD1. Germline-derived CDR1 and CDR2 are SGHTA and FQGTGA. CDR3 size: 16 residues. V shed 4 bases, J shed 2 bases, and the junction held 7 bases outside the gene matches. The CDR3 nucleotides are TGTGCCAGCAGCTCATCTACAGGGGGCTCCACAGATACGCAGTATTTT. Residues: CASSSSTGGSTDTQYF.

In its sample, this clonotype was seen many times. The J gene is TRBJ2-1, the V gene TRBV15; 7 bases fit TRBD2. The CDR3 covers 16 residues. Germline CDR1 reads LNHNV; CDR2 reads YYDKDF (reference sequence). With V trimmed by 6 bases and J by 2 bases, 10 bases remained unmatched. This CDR3 reads CATRDRGVGPYNEQFF. The CDR3 DNA sequence: TGTGCCACCAGGGATCGGGGGGTCGGGCCCTACAATGAGCAGTTCTTC.

This chain joins TRBV12-3 or TRBV12-4 and TRBJ2-3; D is possibly TRBD1 (6 bases). Trimming left V 3 bases short and J 3 bases short, with 7 bases between. The CDR3 consists of 13 residues. The CDR3, as DNA: TGTGCCAGCAGTTTCCAGGGGACAGATACGCAGTATTTT. It codes for CASSFQGTDTQYF.